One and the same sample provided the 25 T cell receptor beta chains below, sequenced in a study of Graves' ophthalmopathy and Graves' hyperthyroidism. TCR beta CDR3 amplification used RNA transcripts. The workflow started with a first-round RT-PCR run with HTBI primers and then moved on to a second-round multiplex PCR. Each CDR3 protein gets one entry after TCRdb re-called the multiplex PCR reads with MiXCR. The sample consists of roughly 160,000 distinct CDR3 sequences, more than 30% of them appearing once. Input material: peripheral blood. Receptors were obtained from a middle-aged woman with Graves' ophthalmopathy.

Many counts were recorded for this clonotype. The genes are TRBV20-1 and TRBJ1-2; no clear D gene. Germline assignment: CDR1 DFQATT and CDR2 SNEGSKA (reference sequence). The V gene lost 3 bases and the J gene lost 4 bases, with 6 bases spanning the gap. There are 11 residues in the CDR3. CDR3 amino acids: CSARGSYGYTF. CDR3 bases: TGCAGTGCTAGGGGTAGCTATGGCTACACCTTC.

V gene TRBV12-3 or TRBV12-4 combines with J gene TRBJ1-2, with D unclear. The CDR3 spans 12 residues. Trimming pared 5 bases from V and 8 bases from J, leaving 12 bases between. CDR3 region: CASSGILVGYTF. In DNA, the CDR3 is TGTGCCAGCAGTGGGATTTTAGTAGGCTACACCTTC.

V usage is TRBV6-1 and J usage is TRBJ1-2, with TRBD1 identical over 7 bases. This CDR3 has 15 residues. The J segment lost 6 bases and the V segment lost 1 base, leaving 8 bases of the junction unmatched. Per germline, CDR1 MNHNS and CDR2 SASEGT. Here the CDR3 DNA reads TGTGCCAGCAGTGAAGAACAGGGGACTTTCCATGGCTACACCTTC. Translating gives CASSEEQGTFHGYTF.

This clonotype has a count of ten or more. Here the CDR3 DNA reads TGCAGCGTTGAAGCGGGAGAGGTCGAGCAGTACTTC. Its translation: CSVEAGEVEQYF. J is TRBJ2-7 and V is TRBV29-1; the D gene is possibly TRBD2 (6 bases). Looked up from germline, CDR1 is SQVTM and CDR2 is ANQGSEA. Deletions cut 1 base from V and 6 bases from J, with 10 bases between. This CDR3 is 12 amino acids long.

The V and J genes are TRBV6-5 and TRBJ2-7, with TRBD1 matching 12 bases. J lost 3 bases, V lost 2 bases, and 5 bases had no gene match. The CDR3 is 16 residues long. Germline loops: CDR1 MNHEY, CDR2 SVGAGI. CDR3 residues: CASSYPGTGGGYEQYF. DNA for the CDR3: TGTGCCAGCAGTTACCCTGGGACAGGGGGCGGCTACGAGCAGTACTTC.

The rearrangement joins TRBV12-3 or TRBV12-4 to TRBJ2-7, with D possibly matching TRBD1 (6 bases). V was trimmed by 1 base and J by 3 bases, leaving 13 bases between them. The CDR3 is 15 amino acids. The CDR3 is CASSLDRDGDYEQYF. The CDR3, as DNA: TGTGCCAGCAGTTTAGACAGGGACGGGGACTACGAGCAGTACTTC.

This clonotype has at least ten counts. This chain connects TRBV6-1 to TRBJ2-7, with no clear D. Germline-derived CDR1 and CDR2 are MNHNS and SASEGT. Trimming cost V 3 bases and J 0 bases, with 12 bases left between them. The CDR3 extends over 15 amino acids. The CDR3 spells CASSDRRYYSYEQYF. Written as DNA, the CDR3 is TGTGCCAGCAGTGATCGGAGATACTACTCCTACGAGCAGTACTTC.

CDR3 nucleotides: TGTGCCAGCAGAAGGGATAGCGAGGGGCCCCAGCATTTT. It is translated as CASRRDSEGPQHF. The chain couples TRBV12-3 or TRBV12-4 to TRBJ1-5, with D uncertain. V shed 6 bases and J shed 9 bases, with 15 bases lying between them. The CDR3 is 13 residues long.

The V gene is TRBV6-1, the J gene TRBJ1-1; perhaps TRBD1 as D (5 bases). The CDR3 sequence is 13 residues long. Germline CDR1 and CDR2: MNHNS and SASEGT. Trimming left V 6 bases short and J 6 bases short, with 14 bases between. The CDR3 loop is CASRPIDSPEAFF. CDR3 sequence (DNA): TGTGCCAGCAGGCCAATAGACAGCCCTGAAGCTTTCTTT.

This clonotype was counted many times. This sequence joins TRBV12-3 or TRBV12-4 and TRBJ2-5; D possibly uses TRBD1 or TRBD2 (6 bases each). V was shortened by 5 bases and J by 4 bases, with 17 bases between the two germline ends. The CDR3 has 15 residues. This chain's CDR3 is CASSKRDGGPETQYF. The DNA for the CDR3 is TGTGCCAGCAGTAAAAGGGATGGGGGGCCAGAGACCCAGTACTTC.

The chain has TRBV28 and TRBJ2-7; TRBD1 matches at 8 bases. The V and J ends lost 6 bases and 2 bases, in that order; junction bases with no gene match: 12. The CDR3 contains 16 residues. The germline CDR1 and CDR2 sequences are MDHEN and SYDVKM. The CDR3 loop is CASRPPSSTGAYEQYF. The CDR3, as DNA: TGTGCCAGCAGACCCCCCTCCTCGACAGGGGCCTACGAGCAGTACTTC.

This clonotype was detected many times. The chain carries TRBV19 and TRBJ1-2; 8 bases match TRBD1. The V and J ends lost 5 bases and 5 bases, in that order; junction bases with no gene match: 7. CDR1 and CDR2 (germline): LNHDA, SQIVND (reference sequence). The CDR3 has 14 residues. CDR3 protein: CASSFWDRTYGYTF. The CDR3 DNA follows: TGTGCCAGTAGTTTTTGGGACAGGACTTATGGCTACACCTTC.

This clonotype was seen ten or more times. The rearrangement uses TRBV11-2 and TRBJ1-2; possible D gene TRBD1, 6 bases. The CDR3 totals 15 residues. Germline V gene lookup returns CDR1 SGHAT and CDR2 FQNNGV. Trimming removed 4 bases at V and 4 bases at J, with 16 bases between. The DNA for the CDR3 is TGTGCCAGCAGCTCATCCTCGGGGGGCGCCTATGGCTACACCTTC. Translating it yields CASSSSSGGAYGYTF.

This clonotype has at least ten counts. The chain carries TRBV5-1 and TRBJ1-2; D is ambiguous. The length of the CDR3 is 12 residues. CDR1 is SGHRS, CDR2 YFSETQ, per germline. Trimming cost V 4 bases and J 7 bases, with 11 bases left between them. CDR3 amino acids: CASSGNSLGYTF. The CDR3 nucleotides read TGCGCCAGCAGCGGAAATAGCCTTGGCTACACCTTC. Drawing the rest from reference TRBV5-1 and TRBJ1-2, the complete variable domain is KAGVTQTPRYLIKTRGQQVTLSCSPISGHRSVSWYQQTPGQGLQFLFEYFSETQRNKGNFPGRFSGRQFSNSRSEMNVSTLELGDSALYLCASSGNSLGYTFGSGTRLTVV.

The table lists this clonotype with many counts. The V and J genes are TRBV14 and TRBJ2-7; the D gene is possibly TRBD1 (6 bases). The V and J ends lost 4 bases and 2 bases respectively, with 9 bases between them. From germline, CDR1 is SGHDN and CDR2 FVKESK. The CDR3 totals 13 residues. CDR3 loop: CASSPDRPYEQYF. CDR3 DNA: TGTGCCAGCAGCCCCGACAGGCCCTACGAGCAGTACTTC.

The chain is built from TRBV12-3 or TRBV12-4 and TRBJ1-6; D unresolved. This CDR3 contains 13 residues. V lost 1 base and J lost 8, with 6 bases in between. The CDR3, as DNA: TGTGCCAGCAGTTTAGTAAGAGATTCACCCCTCCACTTT. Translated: CASSLVRDSPLHF.

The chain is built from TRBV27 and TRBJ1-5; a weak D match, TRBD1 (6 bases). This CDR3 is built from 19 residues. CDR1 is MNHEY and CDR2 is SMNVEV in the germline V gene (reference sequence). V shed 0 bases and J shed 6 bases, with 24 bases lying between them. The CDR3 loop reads CASSLSSYELGGFSQPQHF. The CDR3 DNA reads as TGTGCCAGCAGTTTATCGAGTTATGAGTTAGGGGGATTTAGTCAGCCCCAGCATTTT.

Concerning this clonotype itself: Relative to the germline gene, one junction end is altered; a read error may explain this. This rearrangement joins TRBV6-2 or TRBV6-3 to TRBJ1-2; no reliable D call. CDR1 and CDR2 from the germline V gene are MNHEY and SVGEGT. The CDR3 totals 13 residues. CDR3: CASNYADKDGYTF. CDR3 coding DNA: TGTGCCAGCAATTACGCAGACAAGGATGGCTACACCTTC.

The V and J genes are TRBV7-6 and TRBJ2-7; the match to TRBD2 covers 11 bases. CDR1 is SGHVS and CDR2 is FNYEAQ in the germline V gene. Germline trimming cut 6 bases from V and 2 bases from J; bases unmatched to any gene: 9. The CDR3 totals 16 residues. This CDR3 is CASSSYQGLAAYEQYF. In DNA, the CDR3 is TGTGCCAGCAGTTCATACCAGGGACTAGCGGCCTACGAGCAGTACTTC. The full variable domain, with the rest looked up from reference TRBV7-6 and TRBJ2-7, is GAGVSQSPRYKVTKRGQDVALRCDPISGHVSLYWYRQALGQGPEFLTYFNYEAQQDKSGLPNDRFSAERPEGSISTLTIQRTEQRDSAMYRCASSSYQGLAAYEQYFGPGTRLTVT.

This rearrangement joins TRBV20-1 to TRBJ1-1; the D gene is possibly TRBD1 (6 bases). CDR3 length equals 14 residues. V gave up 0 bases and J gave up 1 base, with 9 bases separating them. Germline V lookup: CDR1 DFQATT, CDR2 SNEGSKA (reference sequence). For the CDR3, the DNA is TGCAGTGCTAGAGAGGGACACTCGAACACTGAAGCTTTCTTT. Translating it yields CSAREGHSNTEAFF.

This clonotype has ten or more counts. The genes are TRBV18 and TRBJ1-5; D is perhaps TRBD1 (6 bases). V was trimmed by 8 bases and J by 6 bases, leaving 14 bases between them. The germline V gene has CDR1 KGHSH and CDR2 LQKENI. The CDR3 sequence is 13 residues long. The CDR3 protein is CASAGDRSQPQHF. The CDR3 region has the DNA TGTGCCAGCGCCGGAGACAGGAGTCAGCCCCAGCATTTT.

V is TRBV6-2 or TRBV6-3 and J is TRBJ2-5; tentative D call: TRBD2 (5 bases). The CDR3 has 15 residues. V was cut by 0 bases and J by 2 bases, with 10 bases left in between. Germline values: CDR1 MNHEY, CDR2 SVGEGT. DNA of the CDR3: TGTGCCAGCAGTTACTCGAATCGGGATCAAGAGACCCAGTACTTC. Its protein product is CASSYSNRDQETQYF.

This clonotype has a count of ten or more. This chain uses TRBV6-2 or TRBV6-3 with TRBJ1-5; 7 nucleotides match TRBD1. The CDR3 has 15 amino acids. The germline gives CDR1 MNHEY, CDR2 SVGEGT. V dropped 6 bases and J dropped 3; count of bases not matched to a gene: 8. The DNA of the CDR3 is TGTGCCAGCAGCAGGGGGGAAGGGTCCAATCAGCCCCAGCATTTT. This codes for CASSRGEGSNQPQHF.

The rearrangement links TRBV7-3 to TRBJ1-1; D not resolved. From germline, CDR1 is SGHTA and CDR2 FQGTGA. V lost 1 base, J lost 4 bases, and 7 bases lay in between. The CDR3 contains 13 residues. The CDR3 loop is CASSLRETTEAFF. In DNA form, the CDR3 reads TGTGCCAGCAGCTTAAGGGAGACCACTGAAGCTTTCTTT.

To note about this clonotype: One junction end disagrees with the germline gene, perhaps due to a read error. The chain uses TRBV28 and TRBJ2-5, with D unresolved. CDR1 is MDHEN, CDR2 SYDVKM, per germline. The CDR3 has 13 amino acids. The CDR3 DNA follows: TGTGCCAACAGTTTCCCGGAGCAAGAGACCCAGTACTTC. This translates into CANSFPEQETQYF.